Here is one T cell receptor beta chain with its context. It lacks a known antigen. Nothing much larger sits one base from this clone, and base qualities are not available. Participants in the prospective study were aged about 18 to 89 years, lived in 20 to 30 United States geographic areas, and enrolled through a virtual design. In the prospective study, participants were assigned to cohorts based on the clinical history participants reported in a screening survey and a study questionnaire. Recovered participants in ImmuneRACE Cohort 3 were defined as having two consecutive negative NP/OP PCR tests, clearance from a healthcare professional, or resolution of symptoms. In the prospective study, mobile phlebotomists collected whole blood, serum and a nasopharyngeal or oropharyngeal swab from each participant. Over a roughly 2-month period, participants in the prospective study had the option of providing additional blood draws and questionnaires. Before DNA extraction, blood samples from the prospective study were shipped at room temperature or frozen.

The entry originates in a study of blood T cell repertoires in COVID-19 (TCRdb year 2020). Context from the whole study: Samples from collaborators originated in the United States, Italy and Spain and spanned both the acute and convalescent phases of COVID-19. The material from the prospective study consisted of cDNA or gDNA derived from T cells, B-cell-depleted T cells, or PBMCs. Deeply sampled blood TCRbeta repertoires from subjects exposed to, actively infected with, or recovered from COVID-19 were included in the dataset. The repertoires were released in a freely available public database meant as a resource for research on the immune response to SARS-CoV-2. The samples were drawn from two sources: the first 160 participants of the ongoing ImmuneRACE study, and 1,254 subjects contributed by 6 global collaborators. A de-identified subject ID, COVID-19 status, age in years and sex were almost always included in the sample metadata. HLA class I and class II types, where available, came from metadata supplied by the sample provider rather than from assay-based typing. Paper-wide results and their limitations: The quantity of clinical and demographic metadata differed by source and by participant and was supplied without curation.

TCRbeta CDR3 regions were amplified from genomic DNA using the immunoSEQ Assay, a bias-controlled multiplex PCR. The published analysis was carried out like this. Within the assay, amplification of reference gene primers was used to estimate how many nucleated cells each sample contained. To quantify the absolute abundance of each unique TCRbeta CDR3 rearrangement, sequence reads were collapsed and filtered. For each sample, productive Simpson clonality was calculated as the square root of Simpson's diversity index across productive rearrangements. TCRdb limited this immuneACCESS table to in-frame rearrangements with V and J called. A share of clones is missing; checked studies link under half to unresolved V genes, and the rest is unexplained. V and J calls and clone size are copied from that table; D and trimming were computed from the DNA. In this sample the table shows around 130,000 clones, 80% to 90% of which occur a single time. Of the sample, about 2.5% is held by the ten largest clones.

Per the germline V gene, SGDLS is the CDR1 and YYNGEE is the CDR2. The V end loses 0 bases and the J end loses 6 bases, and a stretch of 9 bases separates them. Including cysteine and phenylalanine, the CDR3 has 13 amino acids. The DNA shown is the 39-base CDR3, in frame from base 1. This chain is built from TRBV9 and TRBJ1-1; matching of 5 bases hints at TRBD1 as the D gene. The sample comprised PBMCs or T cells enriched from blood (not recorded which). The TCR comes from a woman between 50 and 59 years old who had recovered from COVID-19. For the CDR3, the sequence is CASSVATGAEAFF. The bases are TGTGCCAGCAGCGTAGCTACGGGGGCTGAAGCTTTCTTT.